The present T cell receptor beta chain was sequenced within a study of blood T cells in healthy people across ages. This clonotype was recorded many times. CDR3 length equals 14 residues. From germline, CDR1 is SEHNR and CDR2 FQNEAQ (reference sequence). V lost 1 base to trimming and J lost 2 bases, with 7 bases between them. With a J-beta primer mix and a sample-barcoded 5' primer, a second PCR ran roughly 6 to 11 cycles. MiXCR, applied by TCRdb to the 5' RACE reads, yields one record per CDR3 protein. The data show hundreds of thousands of distinct CDR3 sequences, roughly 58% seen once. This sequence was found in a man aged 55 to 70 in good health. The chain combines TRBV7-9 with TRBJ2-3, with D possibly being TRBD1 (6 bases). The specimen sequenced was blood. The CDR3 loop reads CASSLGTATDTQYF. DNA of the CDR3: TGTGCCAGCAGCTTAGGGACAGCCACAGATACGCAGTATTTT.